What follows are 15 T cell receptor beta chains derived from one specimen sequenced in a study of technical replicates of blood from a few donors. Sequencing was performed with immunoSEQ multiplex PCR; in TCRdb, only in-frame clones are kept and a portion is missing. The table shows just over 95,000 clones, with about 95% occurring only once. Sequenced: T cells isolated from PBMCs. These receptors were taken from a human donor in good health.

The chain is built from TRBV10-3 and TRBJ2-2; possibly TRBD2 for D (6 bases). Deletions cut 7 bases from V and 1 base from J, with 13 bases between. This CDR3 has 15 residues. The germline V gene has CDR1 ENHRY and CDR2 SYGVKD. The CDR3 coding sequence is TGTGCCATCACCCCCGGGGGTCTGAACACCGGGGAGCTGTTTTTT. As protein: CAITPGGLNTGELFF.

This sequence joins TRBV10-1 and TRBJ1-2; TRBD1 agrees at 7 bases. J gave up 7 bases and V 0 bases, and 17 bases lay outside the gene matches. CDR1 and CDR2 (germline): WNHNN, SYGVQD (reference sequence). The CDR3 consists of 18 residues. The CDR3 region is CASSESQYQGGARGGYTF. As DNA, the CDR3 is TGCGCCAGCAGTGAGTCTCAATACCAGGGGGGAGCGAGGGGTGGCTACACCTTC.

CDR3 amino acids: CASSHISTGITYEQYF. CDR3 in DNA: TGCGCCAGCAGCCACATTTCGACAGGGATAACCTACGAGCAGTACTTC. The V and J genes are TRBV4-1 and TRBJ2-7; TRBD1 matches at 7 bases. The CDR3 runs to 16 residues. The V gene's germline CDR1 is MGHRA and CDR2 YSYEKL. V lost 3 bases to trimming and J lost 2 bases; unmatched junction nucleotides: 10.

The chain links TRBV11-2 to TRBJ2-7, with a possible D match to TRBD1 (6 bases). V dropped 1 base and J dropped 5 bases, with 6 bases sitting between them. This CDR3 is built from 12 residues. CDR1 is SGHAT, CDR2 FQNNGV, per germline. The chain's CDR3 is CASSLAGDEQYF. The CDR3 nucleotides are TGTGCCAGCAGCTTAGCAGGGGACGAGCAGTACTTC.

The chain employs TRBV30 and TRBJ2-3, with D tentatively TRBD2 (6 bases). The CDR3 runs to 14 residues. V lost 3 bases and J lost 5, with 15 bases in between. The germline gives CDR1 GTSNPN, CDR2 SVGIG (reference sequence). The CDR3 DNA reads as TGTGCCTGGAGAGTTTTATCGGGAGTAGATACGCAGTATTTT. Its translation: CAWRVLSGVDTQYF.

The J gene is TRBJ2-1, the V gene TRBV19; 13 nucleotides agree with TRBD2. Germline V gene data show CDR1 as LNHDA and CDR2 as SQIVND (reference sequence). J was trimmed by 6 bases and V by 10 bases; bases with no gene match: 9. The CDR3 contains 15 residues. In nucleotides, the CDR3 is TGTGCCACCCGGCCGGGACTAGCGGGACTCAATGAGCAGTTCTTC. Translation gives CATRPGLAGLNEQFF.

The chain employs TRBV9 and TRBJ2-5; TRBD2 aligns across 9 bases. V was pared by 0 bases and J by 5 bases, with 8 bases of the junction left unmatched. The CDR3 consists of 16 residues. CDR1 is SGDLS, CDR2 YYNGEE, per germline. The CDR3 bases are TGTGCCAGCAGCGTAGGAGTAGCGGGAGCGGAGGAGACCCAGTACTTC. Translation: CASSVGVAGAEETQYF.

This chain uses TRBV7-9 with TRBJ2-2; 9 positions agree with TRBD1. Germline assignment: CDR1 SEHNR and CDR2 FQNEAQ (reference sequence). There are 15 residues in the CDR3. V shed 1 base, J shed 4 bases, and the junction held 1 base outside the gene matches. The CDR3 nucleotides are TGTGCCAGCAGCTTAGGGGACAGGGCCACCGGGGAGCTGTTTTTT. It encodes CASSLGDRATGELFF.

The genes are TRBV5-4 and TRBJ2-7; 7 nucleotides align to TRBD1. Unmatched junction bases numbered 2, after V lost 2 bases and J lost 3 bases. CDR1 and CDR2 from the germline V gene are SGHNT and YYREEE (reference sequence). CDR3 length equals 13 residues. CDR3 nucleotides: TGTGCCAGCAGCTTCCGGGACAGCTACGAGCAGTACTTC. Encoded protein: CASSFRDSYEQYF. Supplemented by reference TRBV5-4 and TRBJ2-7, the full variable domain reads ETGVTQSPTHLIKTRGQQVTLRCSSQSGHNTVSWYQQALGQGPQFIFQYYREEENGRGNFPPRFSGLQFPNYSSELNVNALELDDSALYLCASSFRDSYEQYFGPGTRLTVT.

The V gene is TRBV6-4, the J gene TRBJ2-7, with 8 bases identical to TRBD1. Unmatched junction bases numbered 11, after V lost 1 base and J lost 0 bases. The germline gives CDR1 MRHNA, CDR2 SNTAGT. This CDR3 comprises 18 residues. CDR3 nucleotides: TGTGCCAGCAGTGACTATTCCGGGACAGGCCTCTTCTCCTACGAGCAGTACTTC. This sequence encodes CASSDYSGTGLFSYEQYF.

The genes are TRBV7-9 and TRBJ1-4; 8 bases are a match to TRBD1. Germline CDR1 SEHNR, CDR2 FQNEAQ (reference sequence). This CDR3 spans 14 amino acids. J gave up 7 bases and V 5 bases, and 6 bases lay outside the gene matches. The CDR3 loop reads CASSAGTGPEKLFF. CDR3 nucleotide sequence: TGTGCCAGCAGCGCCGGGACAGGACCTGAAAAACTGTTTTTT. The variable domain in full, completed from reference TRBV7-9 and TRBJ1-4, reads DTGVSQNPRHKITKRGQNVTFRCDPISEHNRLYWYRQTLGQGPEFLTYFQNEAQLEKSRLLSDRFSAERPKGSFSTLEIQRTEQGDSAMYLCASSAGTGPEKLFFGSGTQLSVL.

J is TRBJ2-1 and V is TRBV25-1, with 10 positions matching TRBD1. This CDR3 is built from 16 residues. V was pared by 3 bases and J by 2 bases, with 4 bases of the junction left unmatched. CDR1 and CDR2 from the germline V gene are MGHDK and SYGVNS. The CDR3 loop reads CASSDSDRGAYNEQFF. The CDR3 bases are TGTGCCAGCAGTGACTCGGACAGGGGGGCCTACAATGAGCAGTTCTTC.

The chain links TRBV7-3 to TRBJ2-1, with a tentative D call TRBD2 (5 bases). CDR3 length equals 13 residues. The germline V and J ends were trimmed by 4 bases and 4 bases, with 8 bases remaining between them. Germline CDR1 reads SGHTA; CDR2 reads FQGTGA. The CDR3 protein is CASSSRLYNEQFF. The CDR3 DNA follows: TGTGCCAGCAGCTCTAGACTATACAATGAGCAGTTCTTC.

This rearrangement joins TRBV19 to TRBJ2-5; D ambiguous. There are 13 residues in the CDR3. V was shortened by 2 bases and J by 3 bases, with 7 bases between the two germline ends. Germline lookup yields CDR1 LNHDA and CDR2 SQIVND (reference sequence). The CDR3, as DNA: TGTGCCAGTAGTATAAACAGAGAAGAGACCCAGTACTTC. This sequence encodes CASSINREETQYF.

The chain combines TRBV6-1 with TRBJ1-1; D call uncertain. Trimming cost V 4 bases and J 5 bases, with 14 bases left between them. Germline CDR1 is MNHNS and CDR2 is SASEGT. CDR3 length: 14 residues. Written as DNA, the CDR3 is TGTGCCAGCAGTGCCGCCACGACTTTAACTGAAGCTTTCTTT. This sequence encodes CASSAATTLTEAFF.